The 15 T cell receptor beta chains below were found in one sample sequenced in a study of blood T cell repertoires in COVID-19. Generated by immunoSEQ multiplex PCR, the TCRdb table keeps only in-frame clones and is missing some. The data hold some 270,000 clones, with 85% observed a single time. Sequenced: PBMCs or T cells enriched from blood (not recorded which). The receptors here all came from a woman aged 50 to 60 with acute COVID-19.

V usage is TRBV5-4 and J usage is TRBJ1-1; D unclear. From germline, CDR1 is SGHNT and CDR2 YYREEE (reference sequence). The germline V and J ends were trimmed by 1 base and 0 bases, with 4 bases remaining between them. The CDR3 is made up of 13 amino acids. In DNA form, the CDR3 reads TGTGCCAGCAGCTTGCGGGTGAACACTGAAGCTTTCTTT. Residues: CASSLRVNTEAFF. Full variable domain (rest looked up from reference TRBV5-4 and TRBJ1-1): ETGVTQSPTHLIKTRGQQVTLRCSSQSGHNTVSWYQQALGQGPQFIFQYYREEENGRGNFPPRFSGLQFPNYSSELNVNALELDDSALYLCASSLRVNTEAFFGQGTRLTVV.

The CDR3 sequence is CASSARGQPQHF. CDR3 DNA: TGTGCCAGCAGCGCTCGGGGGCAGCCCCAGCATTTT. This rearrangement joins TRBV7-3 to TRBJ1-5; D might be TRBD1 (5 bases). Germline values: CDR1 SGHTA, CDR2 FQGTGA. With 5 bases removed from V and 7 bases from J, the gap between germline ends came to 9 bases. The CDR3 is 12 amino acids.

The chain has TRBV3-1 (or the pseudogene TRBV3-2) and TRBJ2-3; D uncertain. V lost 7 bases and J lost 2, with 10 bases in between. CDR1 is LGHDT and CDR2 is YNNKEL in the germline V gene (reference sequence). CDR3 length: 13 amino acids. CDR3 sequence: CASKSAITDTQYF. The CDR3 DNA reads TGTGCCAGCAAGAGTGCGATCACAGATACGCAGTATTTT.

The rearrangement joins TRBV19 to TRBJ1-5, with D possibly TRBD1 on 5 matching bases. The V and J ends lost 3 bases and 9 bases respectively, with 12 bases between them. This CDR3 is built from 13 residues. Germline V CDR1 and CDR2: LNHDA, SQIVND (reference sequence). The CDR3 DNA reads as TGTGCCAGTAGTATTGACAGCCAAGGGCCCCAGCATTTT. This codes for CASSIDSQGPQHF.

The rearrangement joins TRBV3-1 (or the pseudogene TRBV3-2) to TRBJ1-3; 7 bases are shared with TRBD1. Germline trimming cut 4 bases from V and 0 bases from J; bases unmatched to any gene: 12. Germline CDR1 reads LGHDT; CDR2 reads YNNKEL (reference sequence). The CDR3 has 18 amino acids. The CDR3 DNA reads as TGTGCCAGCAGCCCCCGGGGACAGCAGTTGAGCTCTGGAAACACCATATATTTT. Protein sequence: CASSPRGQQLSSGNTIYF.

The gene calls are TRBV7-2 and TRBJ1-1; perhaps TRBD1 as D (6 bases). V lost 1 base and J lost 7, with 13 bases in between. The CDR3 spans 14 residues. Germline values: CDR1 SGHTA, CDR2 FQGNSA. The CDR3 region has the DNA TGTGCCAGCAGCTTAGGGGTGGGGGCCCTTGAAGCTTTCTTT. Residues: CASSLGVGALEAFF.

The chain recombines TRBV3-1 (or the pseudogene TRBV3-2) with TRBJ1-1; possibly TRBD1 for D (6 bases). The CDR3 runs 13 residues. Germline assignment: CDR1 LGHDT and CDR2 YNNKEL (reference sequence). Trimming removed 4 bases from V and 3 bases from J, with 9 bases in between. This CDR3 reads CASSPDSDTEAFF. The CDR3 DNA is TGTGCCAGCAGCCCGGACAGTGACACTGAAGCTTTCTTT.

CDR3 loop: CASGSQVSVAFF. The CDR3 nucleotides read TGTGCTAGTGGTTCCCAGGTTTCGGTCGCTTTCTTT. The chain links TRBV12-5 to TRBJ1-1; the D is unclear. CDR1 and CDR2 (germline): LGHNT, FRNRAP. The CDR3 extends over 12 amino acids. Deletions cut 4 bases from V and 11 bases from J, with 14 bases between.

This chain connects TRBV5-1 to TRBJ2-2; D not resolved. Between the trimmed V and J ends, which lost 2 bases and 1 base, there was a span of 9 bases. The germline V gene encodes CDR1 SGHRS and CDR2 YFSETQ. The CDR3 consists of 15 residues. The CDR3 DNA reads TGCGCCAGCAGCTTAGCAGCAGGGAACACCGGGGAGCTGTTTTTT. Encoded protein: CASSLAAGNTGELFF. Using reference TRBV5-1 and TRBJ2-2 for the parts outside the CDR3, the full variable domain is KAGVTQTPRYLIKTRGQQVTLSCSPISGHRSVSWYQQTPGQGLQFLFEYFSETQRNKGNFPGRFSGRQFSNSRSEMNVSTLELGDSALYLCASSLAAGNTGELFFGEGSRLTVL.

The J gene is TRBJ2-3, the V gene TRBV4-2; possible D gene TRBD2, 6 bases. This CDR3 is 12 amino acids long. Germline loops: CDR1 LGHNA, CDR2 YNFKEQ. Trimming stripped 4 bases from V and 6 bases from J, with 8 bases between. The CDR3, as DNA: TGTGCCAGCAGCCGGGGGGAGGATACGCAGTATTTT. It codes for CASSRGEDTQYF.

The chain joins TRBV12-3 or TRBV12-4 to TRBJ2-5, with unresolved D. Trimming pared 3 bases from V and 5 bases from J, leaving 10 bases between. CDR3 length: 13 amino acids. The CDR3 region is CASSLSGWETQYF. The CDR3 DNA is TGTGCCAGCAGTTTGTCCGGGTGGGAGACCCAGTACTTC.

V usage is TRBV6-6 and J usage is TRBJ2-7, with 7 bases aligning to TRBD1. Losses at the gene ends were 5 bases for V and 3 bases for J; bases not matched to a gene: 7. The CDR3 covers 14 residues. Germline loops: CDR1 MNHNY, CDR2 SVGAGI (reference sequence). Here the CDR3 reads CASSTTGQYYEQYF. The CDR3, as DNA: TGTGCCAGCAGTACGACAGGGCAGTACTACGAGCAGTACTTC.

The rearrangement links TRBV27 to TRBJ1-4, with D perhaps matching TRBD1 (5 bases). With 5 bases removed from V and 3 bases from J, the gap between germline ends came to 7 bases. Germline CDR1 MNHEY, CDR2 SMNVEV (reference sequence). The CDR3 is made up of 13 amino acids. The CDR3 DNA reads TGTGCCAGCAGTGGGGGGGCTAATGAAAAACTGTTTTTT. As protein: CASSGGANEKLFF.

The chain carries TRBV5-4 and TRBJ1-1, with 10 bases identical to TRBD1. The CDR3 sequence is 14 residues long. V shed 6 bases and J 5 bases; nucleotides not matched to a gene: 7. Germline V gene sequence: CDR1 SGHNT, CDR2 YYREEE (reference sequence). In nucleotides, the CDR3 is TGTGCCAGCACCGGGACAGGGGATCGGACTGAAGCTTTCTTT. This gives the protein CASTGTGDRTEAFF.

The gene calls are TRBV5-1 and TRBJ2-3; D may be TRBD2 (5 bases). Germline CDR1 and CDR2: SGHRS and YFSETQ. The CDR3 has 12 residues. With 6 bases removed from V and 4 bases from J, the gap between germline ends came to 9 bases. CDR3 residues: CASTGVPDTQYF. CDR3 nucleotide sequence: TGCGCCAGCACCGGGGTTCCAGATACGCAGTATTTT.